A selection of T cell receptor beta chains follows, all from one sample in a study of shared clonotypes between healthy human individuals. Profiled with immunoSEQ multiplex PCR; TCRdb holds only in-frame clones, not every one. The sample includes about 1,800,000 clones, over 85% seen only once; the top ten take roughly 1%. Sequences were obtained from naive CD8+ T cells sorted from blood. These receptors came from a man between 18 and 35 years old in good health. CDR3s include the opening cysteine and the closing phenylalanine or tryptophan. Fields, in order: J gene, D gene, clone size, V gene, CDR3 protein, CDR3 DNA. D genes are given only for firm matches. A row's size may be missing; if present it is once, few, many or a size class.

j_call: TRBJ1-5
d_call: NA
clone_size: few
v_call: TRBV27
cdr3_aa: CASSLWPYQPQHF
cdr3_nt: TGTGCCAGCAGTTTATGGCCCTATCAGCCCCAGCATTTT

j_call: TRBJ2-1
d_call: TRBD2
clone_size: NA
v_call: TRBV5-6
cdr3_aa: CASSAGTSGGPSYNEQFF
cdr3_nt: TGTGCCAGCAGCGCCGGGACTAGCGGGGGGCCGTCCTACAATGAGCAGTTCTTC

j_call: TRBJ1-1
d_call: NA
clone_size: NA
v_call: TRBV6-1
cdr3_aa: CASRNMGPIEAFF
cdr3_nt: TGTGCCAGCAGGAACATGGGGCCAATCGAAGCTTTCTTT

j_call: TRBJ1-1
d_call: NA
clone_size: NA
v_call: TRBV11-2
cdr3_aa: CASSQGGRPAAFF
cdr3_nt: TGTGCCAGCAGCCAAGGTGGCAGGCCAGCGGCTTTCTTT

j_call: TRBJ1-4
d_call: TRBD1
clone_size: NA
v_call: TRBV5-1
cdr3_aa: CASSLDRLQGREKLFF
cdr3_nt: TGCGCCAGCAGCTTGGATAGATTACAGGGGAGGGAAAAACTGTTTTTT

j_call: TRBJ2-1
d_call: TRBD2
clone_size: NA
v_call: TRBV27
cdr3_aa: CASSSPTSGELF
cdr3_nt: TGTGCCAGCAGTTCGCCGACTAGCGGAGAACTCTTC

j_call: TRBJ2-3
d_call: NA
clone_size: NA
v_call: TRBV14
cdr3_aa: CASSQVYGDTQYF
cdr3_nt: TGTGCCAGCAGCCAAGTTTACGGAGATACGCAGTATTTT

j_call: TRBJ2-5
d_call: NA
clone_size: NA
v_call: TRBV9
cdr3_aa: CASSVGWGETQYF
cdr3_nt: TGTGCCAGCAGCGTAGGGTGGGGGGAGACCCAGTACTTC

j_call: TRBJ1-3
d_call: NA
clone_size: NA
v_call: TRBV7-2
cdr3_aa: CASSFPIEDTIYF
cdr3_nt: TGTGCCAGCAGCTTTCCAATTGAGGACACCATATATTTT

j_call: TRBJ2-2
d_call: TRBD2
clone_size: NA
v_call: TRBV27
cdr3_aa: CASSSFSGSKGGELFF
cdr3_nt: TGTGCCAGCAGTTCCTTTAGCGGGAGTAAAGGCGGGGAGCTGTTTTTT

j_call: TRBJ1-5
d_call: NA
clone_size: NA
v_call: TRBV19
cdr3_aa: CASSIVLLSNQPQHF
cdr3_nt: TGTGCCAGTAGTATAGTCCTGTTGAGCAATCAGCCCCAGCATTTT

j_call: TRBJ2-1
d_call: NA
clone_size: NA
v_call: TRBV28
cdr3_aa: CASSLNRGYNEQFF
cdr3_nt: TGTGCCAGCAGTTTAAACAGAGGCTACAATGAGCAGTTCTTC

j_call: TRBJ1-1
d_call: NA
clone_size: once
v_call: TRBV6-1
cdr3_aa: CASSGGGGSAFF
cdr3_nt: TGTGCCAGCAGCGGGGGAGGGGGATCAGCTTTCTTT

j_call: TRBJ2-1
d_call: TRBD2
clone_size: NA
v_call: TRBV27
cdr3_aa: CASTTSGADEQFF
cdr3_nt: TGTGCCAGCACTACCAGCGGGGCCGATGAGCAGTTCTTC

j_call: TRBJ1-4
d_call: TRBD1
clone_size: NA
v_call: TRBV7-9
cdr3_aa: CASSREGQGDEKLFF
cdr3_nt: TGTGCCAGCAGCAGAGAGGGACAGGGCGATGAAAAACTGTTTTTT

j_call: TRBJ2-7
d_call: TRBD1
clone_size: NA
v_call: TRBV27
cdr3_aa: CASSPSGTGLSYYEQYF
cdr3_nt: TGTGCCAGCAGTCCCTCCGGGACAGGGTTGTCTTATTACGAGCAGTACTTC

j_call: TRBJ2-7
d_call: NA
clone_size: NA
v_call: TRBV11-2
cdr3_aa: CASSFRGTTSYEQYF
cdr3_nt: TGTGCCAGCAGCTTCCGCGGAACAACCTCCTACGAGCAGTACTTC

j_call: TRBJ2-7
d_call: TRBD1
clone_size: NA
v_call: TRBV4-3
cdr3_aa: CASSQDEGQGSYEQYF
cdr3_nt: TGCGCCAGCAGCCAAGACGAAGGACAGGGCTCCTACGAGCAGTACTTC

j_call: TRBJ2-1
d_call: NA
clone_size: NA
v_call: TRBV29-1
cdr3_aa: CSVEGTGISYNEQFF
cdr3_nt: TGCAGCGTTGAAGGGACGGGAATCTCCTACAATGAGCAGTTCTTC

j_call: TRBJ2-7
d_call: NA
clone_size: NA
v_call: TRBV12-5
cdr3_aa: CASGLSQGMRHEQYF
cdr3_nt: TGTGCTAGTGGTTTGTCCCAAGGGATGCGCCACGAGCAGTACTTC

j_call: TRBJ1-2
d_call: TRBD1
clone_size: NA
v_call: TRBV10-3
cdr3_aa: CAISDPPTGSSYGYTF
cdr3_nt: TGTGCCATCAGTGATCCCCCGACAGGGAGTAGCTATGGCTACACCTTC

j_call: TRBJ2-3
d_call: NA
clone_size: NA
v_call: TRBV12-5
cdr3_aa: CASGLPDSDTQYF
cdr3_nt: TGTGCTAGTGGTTTGCCAGATTCAGATACGCAGTATTTT

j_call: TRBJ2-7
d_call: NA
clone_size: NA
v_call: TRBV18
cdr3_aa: CASSTDTSYEQYF
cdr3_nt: TGTGCCAGCTCAACGGACACCTCCTACGAGCAGTACTTC

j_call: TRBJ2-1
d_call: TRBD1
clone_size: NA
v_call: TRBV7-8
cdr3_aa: CASSLGDRGQGNEQFF
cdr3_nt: TGTGCCAGCAGCTTAGGGGACAGGGGGCAAGGGAATGAGCAGTTCTTC

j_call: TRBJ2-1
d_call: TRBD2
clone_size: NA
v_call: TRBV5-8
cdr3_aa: CASSFSLAGAIGNEQFF
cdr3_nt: TGTGCCAGCAGCTTTAGTCTAGCGGGAGCTATCGGAAATGAGCAGTTCTTC

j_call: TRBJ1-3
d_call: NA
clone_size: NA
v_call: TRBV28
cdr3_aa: CASSLGMGMGNTIYF
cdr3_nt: TGTGCCAGCAGTTTGGGGATGGGAATGGGAAACACCATATATTTT

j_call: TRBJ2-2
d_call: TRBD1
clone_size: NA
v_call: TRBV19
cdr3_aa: CASSLGTGGGRGGELFF
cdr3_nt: TGTGCCAGTAGTCTCGGGACAGGGGGCGGTAGAGGCGGGGAGCTGTTTTTT

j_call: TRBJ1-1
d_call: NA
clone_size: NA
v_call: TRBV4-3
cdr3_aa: CASSQDRQLNTEAFF
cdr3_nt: TGCGCCAGCAGCCAAGATCGGCAATTGAACACTGAAGCTTTCTTT

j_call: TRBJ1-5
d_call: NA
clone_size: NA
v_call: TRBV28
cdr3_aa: CASSLLSQPQHF
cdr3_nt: TGTGCCAGCAGTTTGCTCAGTCAGCCCCAGCATTTT

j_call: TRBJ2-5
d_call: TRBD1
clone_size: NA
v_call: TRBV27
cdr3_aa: CASSMGQGTGETQYF
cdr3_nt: TGTGCCAGCAGTATGGGACAGGGGACGGGGGAGACCCAGTACTTC

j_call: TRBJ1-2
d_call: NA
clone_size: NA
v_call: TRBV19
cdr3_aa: CASSIWYGYTF
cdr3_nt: TGTGCCAGTAGTATCTGGTATGGCTACACCTTC

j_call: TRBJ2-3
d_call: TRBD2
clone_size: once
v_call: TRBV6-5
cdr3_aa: CASSLGLDLSTDTQYF
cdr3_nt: TGTGCCAGCAGTTTGGGACTAGACCTAAGCACAGATACGCAGTATTTT

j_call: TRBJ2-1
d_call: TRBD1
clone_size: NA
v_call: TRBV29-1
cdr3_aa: CSVDGAGQGSNEQFF
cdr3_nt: TGCAGCGTTGATGGTGCGGGACAGGGGTCCAATGAGCAGTTCTTC

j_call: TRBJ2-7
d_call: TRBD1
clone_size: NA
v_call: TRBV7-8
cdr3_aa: CASSSWDSLNSYEQYF
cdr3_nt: TGTGCCAGCAGCTCTTGGGACAGTCTAAACTCCTACGAGCAGTACTTC

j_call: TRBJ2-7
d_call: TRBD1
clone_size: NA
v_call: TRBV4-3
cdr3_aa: CASRAGTGPYEQYF
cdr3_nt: TGCGCCAGCAGGGCCGGGACAGGGCCCTACGAGCAGTACTTC

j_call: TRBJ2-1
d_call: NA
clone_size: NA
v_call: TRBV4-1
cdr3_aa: CASSQVRGDYNEQFF
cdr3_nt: TGCGCCAGCAGCCAAGTGCGGGGAGATTACAATGAGCAGTTCTTC

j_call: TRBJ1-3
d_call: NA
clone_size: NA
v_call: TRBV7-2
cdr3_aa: CASSIEPPRDALQRTIYF
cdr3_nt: TGTGCCAGCAGCATCGAACCGCCACGGGACGCCCTCCAAAGGACCATATATTTT

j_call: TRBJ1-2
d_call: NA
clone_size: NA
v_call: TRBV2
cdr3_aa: CASSDLGIGYGYTF
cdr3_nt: TGTGCCAGCAGTGATTTAGGGATTGGCTATGGCTACACCTTC

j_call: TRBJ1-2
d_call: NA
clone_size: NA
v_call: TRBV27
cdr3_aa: CASSSGSHYGYTF
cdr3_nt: TGTGCCAGCAGTTCCGGCAGCCACTATGGCTACACCTTC

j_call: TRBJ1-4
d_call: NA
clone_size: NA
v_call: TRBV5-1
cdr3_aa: CASSFYDNEKLFF
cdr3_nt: TGCGCCAGCAGCTTTTACGATAATGAAAAACTGTTTTTT

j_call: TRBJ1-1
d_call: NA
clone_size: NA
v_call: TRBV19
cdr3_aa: CASSTRADATEAFF
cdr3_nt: TGTGCCAGTAGTACGAGGGCGGACGCCACTGAAGCTTTCTTT

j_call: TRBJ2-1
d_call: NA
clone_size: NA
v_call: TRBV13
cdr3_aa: CASSQGPDSYNEQFF
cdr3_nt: TGTGCCAGCAGCCAAGGGCCCGACTCCTACAATGAGCAGTTCTTC

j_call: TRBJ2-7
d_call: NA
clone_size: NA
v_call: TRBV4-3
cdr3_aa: CASSYHRVLDYEQYF
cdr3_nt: TGCGCCAGCAGCTATCACAGGGTCCTGGACTACGAGCAGTACTTC

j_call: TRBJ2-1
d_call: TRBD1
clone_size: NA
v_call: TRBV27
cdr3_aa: CASSSDRGYNEQFF
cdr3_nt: TGTGCCAGCAGTTCGGACAGGGGGTACAATGAGCAGTTCTTC

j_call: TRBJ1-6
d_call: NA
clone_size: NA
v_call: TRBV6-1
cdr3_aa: CASSEVGTSNSPLHF
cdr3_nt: TGTGCCAGCAGTGAAGTTGGGACGTCCAATTCACCCCTCCACTTT

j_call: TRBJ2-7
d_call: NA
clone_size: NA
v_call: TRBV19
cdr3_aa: CASSDAGSYEQYF
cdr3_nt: TGTGCCAGCTCGGACGCAGGCTCCTACGAGCAGTACTTC

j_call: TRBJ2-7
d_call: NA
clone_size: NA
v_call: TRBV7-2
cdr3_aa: CASSFRRLDSYEQYF
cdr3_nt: TGTGCCAGCAGCTTTCGCCGACTGGATTCCTACGAGCAGTACTTC

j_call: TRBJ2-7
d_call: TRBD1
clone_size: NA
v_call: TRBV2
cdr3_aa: CASSEGWTGANYEQYF
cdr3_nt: TGTGCCAGCAGTGAAGGATGGACAGGGGCTAACTACGAGCAGTACTTC

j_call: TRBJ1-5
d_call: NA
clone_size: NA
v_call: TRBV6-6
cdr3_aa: CASSYYGAPNLAQHF
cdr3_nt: TGTGCCAGCAGTTACTACGGGGCCCCCAATCTGGCCCAGCATTTT

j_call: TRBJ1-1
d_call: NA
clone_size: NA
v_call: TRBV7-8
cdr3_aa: CASSPGGALFNTEAFF
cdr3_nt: TGTGCCAGCAGCCCCGGTGGAGCGTTATTCAACACTGAAGCTTTCTTT

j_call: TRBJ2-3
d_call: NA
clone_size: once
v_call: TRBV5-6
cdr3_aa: CASVDSTDTQYF
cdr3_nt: TGTGCCAGCGTCGATAGCACAGATACGCAGTATTTT

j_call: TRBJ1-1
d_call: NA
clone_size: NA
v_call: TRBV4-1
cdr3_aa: CASSQGFRLGDGTEAFF
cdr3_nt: TGCGCCAGCAGCCAAGGTTTCCGTCTGGGGGATGGCACTGAAGCTTTCTTT

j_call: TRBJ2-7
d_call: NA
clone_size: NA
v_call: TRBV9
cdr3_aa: CASSVVGQSSYEQYF
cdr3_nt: TGTGCCAGCAGCGTAGTAGGACAGAGCTCCTACGAGCAGTACTTC

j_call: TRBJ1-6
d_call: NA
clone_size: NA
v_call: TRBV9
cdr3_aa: CASSVEYGNSPLHF
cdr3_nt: TGTGCCAGCAGCGTAGAATACGGGAATTCACCCCTCCACTTT

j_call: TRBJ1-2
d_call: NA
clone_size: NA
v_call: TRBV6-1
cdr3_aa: CASSEIGLLGADYGYTF
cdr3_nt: TGTGCCAGCAGTGAGATTGGGCTGTTGGGGGCCGACTATGGCTACACCTTC

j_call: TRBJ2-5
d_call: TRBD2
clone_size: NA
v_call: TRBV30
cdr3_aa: CAWSVFSGGETQYF
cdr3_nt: TGTGCCTGGAGTGTCTTTAGCGGGGGAGAGACCCAGTACTTC

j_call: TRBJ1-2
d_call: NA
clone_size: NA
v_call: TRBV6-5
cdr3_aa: CASSLTRSYGYTF
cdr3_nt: TGTGCCAGCAGTTTGACCCGGAGCTATGGCTACACCTTC

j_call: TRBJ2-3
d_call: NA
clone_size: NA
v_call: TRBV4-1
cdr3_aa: CASSPGRTDTQYF
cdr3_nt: TGCGCCAGCAGCCCGGGGCGCACAGATACGCAGTATTTT

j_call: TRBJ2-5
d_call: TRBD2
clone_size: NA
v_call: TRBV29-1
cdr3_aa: CSVEGGGGIQETQYF
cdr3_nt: TGCAGCGTTGAGGGTGGCGGGGGGATCCAAGAGACCCAGTACTTC

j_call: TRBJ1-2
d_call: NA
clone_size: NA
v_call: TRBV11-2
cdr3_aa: CASSVSGSAYGYTF
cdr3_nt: TGTGCCAGCAGCGTATCAGGATCGGCCTATGGCTACACCTTC